This passage covers 17 T cell receptor beta chains from one sample sequenced in a study of T cell responses to AZD1222 COVID-19 vaccine. Generated by immunoSEQ multiplex PCR, the TCRdb table keeps only in-frame clones and is missing some. The repertoire holds some 170,000 clones, with 94% as singletons. Sample: peripheral blood, taken 28 days after the second AZD1222 dose. These receptors were obtained from an adult who received the AZD1222 COVID-19 vaccine.

This chain links TRBV5-4 with TRBJ2-7; 7 bases match TRBD1. V lost 2 bases and J lost 6; bases outside the gene matches: 5. This CDR3 is built from 13 residues. Germline lookup yields CDR1 SGHNT and CDR2 YYREEE (reference sequence). In nucleotides, the CDR3 is TGTGCCAGCAGCTTACAGGGGTTTGGCGAGCAGTACTTC. Residues: CASSLQGFGEQYF. The full variable domain, in which reference TRBV5-4 and TRBJ2-7 provide the parts outside the CDR3, is ETGVTQSPTHLIKTRGQQVTLRCSSQSGHNTVSWYQQALGQGPQFIFQYYREEENGRGNFPPRFSGLQFPNYSSELNVNALELDDSALYLCASSLQGFGEQYFGPGTRLTVT.

The rearrangement joins TRBV7-2 to TRBJ2-7; TRBD1 or TRBD2 may be the D gene (5 bases each). Germline V gene data show CDR1 as SGHTA and CDR2 as FQGNSA. CDR3 size: 11 residues. V gave up 7 bases and J gave up 9 bases, with 13 bases separating them. CDR3 amino acids: CASTPGGGQYF. CDR3 sequence (DNA): TGTGCCAGCACCCCAGGTGGGGGGCAGTACTTC.

The chain has TRBV19 and TRBJ1-2; no reliable D call. The CDR3 extends over 14 amino acids. V was clipped by 6 bases and J by 8 bases, with 19 bases between them. CDR1 and CDR2 (germline): LNHDA, SQIVND (reference sequence). In nucleotides, the CDR3 is TGTGCCAGTAGAACCCCGACGGTTCTAGGAGGCTACACCTTC. This encodes CASRTPTVLGGYTF. The full variable domain, completed using reference TRBV19 and TRBJ1-2, is DGGITQSPKYLFRKEGQNVTLSCEQNLNHDAMYWYRQDPGQGLRLIYYSQIVNDFQKGDIAEGYSVSREKKESFPLTVTSAQKNPTAFYLCASRTPTVLGGYTFGSGTRLTVV.

CDR3 nucleotide sequence: TGTGCCAGCTCGAGAGTTACAGGGTCTGACGAGCAGTACTTC. Its translation is CASSRVTGSDEQYF. The chain uses TRBV18 and TRBJ2-7; possible D gene TRBD1, 6 bases. V shed 6 bases and J shed 5 bases, with 17 bases lying between them. CDR1 KGHSH and CDR2 LQKENI come from the germline V gene. The CDR3 loop spans 14 amino acids.

This rearrangement joins TRBV4-1 to TRBJ1-5; D is ambiguous. The CDR3 totals 15 residues. The germline V gene has CDR1 MGHRA and CDR2 YSYEKL. The V end was cut by 3 bases, the J end by 2 bases, with 11 bases between. This chain's CDR3 is CASSQGWWGNQPQHF. In nucleotides, the CDR3 is TGCGCCAGCAGCCAGGGGTGGTGGGGCAATCAGCCCCAGCATTTT.

The chain uses TRBV11-2 and TRBJ2-5; perhaps TRBD2 as D (6 bases). The length of the CDR3 is 16 residues. Germline values: CDR1 SGHAT, CDR2 FQNNGV. V was trimmed by 5 bases and J by 2 bases, leaving 18 bases between them. The CDR3 is CASSPGTQRGQETQYF. In DNA, the CDR3 is TGTGCCAGCAGCCCGGGGACTCAGAGAGGGCAAGAGACCCAGTACTTC.

The chain uses TRBV7-8 and TRBJ1-1, with a possible D match to TRBD1 (6 bases). Germline V lookup: CDR1 SGHVS, CDR2 FQNEAQ. There are 15 residues in the CDR3. Trimming left V 7 bases short and J 5 bases short, with 20 bases between. The CDR3 loop is CASTNKQGRETEAFF. The CDR3 DNA is TGTGCCAGCACCAACAAACAGGGCCGAGAGACTGAAGCTTTCTTT.

The chain has TRBV3-1 (or the pseudogene TRBV3-2) and TRBJ2-3, with 8 bases that match TRBD1. The length of the CDR3 is 15 residues. With 4 bases clipped from V and 5 bases from J, the junction kept 8 bases outside the gene matches. The V gene's germline CDR1 is LGHDT and CDR2 YNNKEL (reference sequence). The DNA of the CDR3 is TGTGCCAGCAGCCCCTATTCTGGGACAGGAGATACGCAGTATTTT. It is translated as CASSPYSGTGDTQYF.

This clone has only one observation. The chain has TRBV18 and TRBJ1-3, with unresolved D. The CDR3 loop spans 14 amino acids. Germline V lookup: CDR1 KGHSH, CDR2 LQKENI. V was pared by 4 bases and J by 0 bases, with 7 bases between. The CDR3 here is CASSRQASGNTIYF. The CDR3 coding sequence is TGTGCCAGCTCACGGCAGGCCTCTGGAAACACCATATATTTT.

The chain is built from TRBV9 and TRBJ1-1, with D possibly being TRBD1 (5 bases). This CDR3 is 13 amino acids long. V gave up 4 bases and J gave up 2 bases, with 9 bases separating them. Germline CDR1 SGDLS, CDR2 YYNGEE. Written as DNA, the CDR3 is TGTGCCAGCAGCAACCGGGACAACACTGAAGCTTTCTTT. Residues: CASSNRDNTEAFF.

The chain recombines TRBV5-4 with TRBJ1-1; D remains ambiguous. The CDR3 contains 14 residues. Germline V gene data show CDR1 as SGHNT and CDR2 as YYREEE (reference sequence). Trimming left V 2 bases short and J 10 bases short, with 18 bases between. The CDR3 sequence: CASSLQGHASAAFF. As DNA, the CDR3 is TGTGCCAGCAGCTTACAAGGGCACGCATCTGCAGCTTTCTTT.

The rearrangement links TRBV12-1 to TRBJ1-5. TRBV12-1 has pseudogene status. The CDR3 contains 15 residues. CDR3 in DNA: TGTGCCAGCAGCTGCCACGGTGATAGCAATCAGCCCCAGCATTTT. Translated, it gives CASSCHGDSNQPQHF.

This clone was picked up one time. The rearrangement links TRBV11-2 to TRBJ2-7; TRBD1 matches at 10 bases. The CDR3 has 13 amino acids. Germline lookup yields CDR1 SGHAT and CDR2 FQNNGV. The V and J ends lost 6 bases and 4 bases, in that order; junction bases with no gene match: 3. The CDR3 DNA sequence: TGTGCCAGCAGGCGGACAGGGGGGTACGAGCAGTACTTC. Its translation: CASRRTGGYEQYF.

This clone has ten or more counts. The chain combines TRBV12-3 or TRBV12-4 with TRBJ1-6; D unclear. The CDR3 spans 13 residues. V lost 6 bases, J lost 5 bases, and 8 bases lay in between. The CDR3 DNA reads TGTGCCAGCAGAAGGAGAGATAATTCACCCCTCCACTTT. Protein product: CASRRRDNSPLHF.

This sequence joins TRBV7-8 and TRBJ2-7; 7 bases align to TRBD2. The CDR3 loop spans 16 amino acids. Per germline, CDR1 SGHVS and CDR2 FQNEAQ. V lost 4 bases to trimming and J lost 1 base; unmatched junction nucleotides: 10. The CDR3 bases are TGTGCCAGCAGCTGGGGGTTAGCGGGCGTTTCCTACGAGCAGTACTTC. As protein: CASSWGLAGVSYEQYF. Full variable domain (remainder filled in from reference TRBV7-8 and TRBJ2-7): GAGVSQSPRYKVAKRGQDVALRCDPISGHVSLFWYQQALGQGPEFLTYFQNEAQLDKSGLPSDRFFAERPEGSVSTLKIQRTQQEDSAVYLCASSWGLAGVSYEQYFGPGTRLTVT.

The chain uses TRBV20-1 and TRBJ1-2; a weak D match, TRBD1 (5 bases). The CDR3 has 11 amino acids. The V and J ends lost 4 bases and 4 bases respectively, with 7 bases between them. Germline values: CDR1 DFQATT, CDR2 SNEGSKA (reference sequence). The CDR3 DNA sequence: TGCAGTGCTACAGGGTTCTATGGCTACACCTTC. This gives the protein CSATGFYGYTF.

V and J are TRBV6-6 and TRBJ2-3, with D tentatively TRBD2 (5 bases). Trimming shortened V by 2 bases and J by 2 bases, and 11 bases separated the two germline ends. In germline, CDR1 is MNHNY, CDR2 SVGAGI (reference sequence). This CDR3 contains 15 residues. CDR3 nucleotides: TGTGCCAGCAGTTACCCCCAGAGGGACACAGATACGCAGTATTTT. It is translated as CASSYPQRDTDTQYF.